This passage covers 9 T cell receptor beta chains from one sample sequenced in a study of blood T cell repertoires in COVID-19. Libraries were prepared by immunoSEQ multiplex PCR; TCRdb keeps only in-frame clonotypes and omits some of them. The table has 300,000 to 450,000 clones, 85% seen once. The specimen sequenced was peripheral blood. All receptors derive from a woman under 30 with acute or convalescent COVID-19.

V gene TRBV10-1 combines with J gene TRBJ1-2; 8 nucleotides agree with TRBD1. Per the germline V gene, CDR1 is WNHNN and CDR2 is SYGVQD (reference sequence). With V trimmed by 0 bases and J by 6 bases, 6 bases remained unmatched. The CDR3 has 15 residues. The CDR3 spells CASSESAGGLNGYTF. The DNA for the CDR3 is TGCGCCAGCAGTGAGTCGGCAGGGGGCCTGAATGGCTACACCTTC.

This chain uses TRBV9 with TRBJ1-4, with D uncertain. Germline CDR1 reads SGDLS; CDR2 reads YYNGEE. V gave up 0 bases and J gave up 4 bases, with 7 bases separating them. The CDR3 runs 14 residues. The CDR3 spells CASSVGGYNEKLFF. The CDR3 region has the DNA TGTGCCAGCAGCGTAGGCGGTTATAATGAAAAACTGTTTTTT.

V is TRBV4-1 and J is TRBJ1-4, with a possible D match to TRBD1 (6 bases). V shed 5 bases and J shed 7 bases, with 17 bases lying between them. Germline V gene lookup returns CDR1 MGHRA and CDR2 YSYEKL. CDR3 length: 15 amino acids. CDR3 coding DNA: TGCGCCAGCAGCATGATCGACAGGCCGGCTGAAAAACTGTTTTTT. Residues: CASSMIDRPAEKLFF.

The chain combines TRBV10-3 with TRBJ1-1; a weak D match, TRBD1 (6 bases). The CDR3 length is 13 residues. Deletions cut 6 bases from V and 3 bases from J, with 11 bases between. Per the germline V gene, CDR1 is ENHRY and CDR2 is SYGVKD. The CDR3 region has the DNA TGTGCCATCAGAGGGGACATTTACACTGAAGCTTTCTTT. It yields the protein CAIRGDIYTEAFF.

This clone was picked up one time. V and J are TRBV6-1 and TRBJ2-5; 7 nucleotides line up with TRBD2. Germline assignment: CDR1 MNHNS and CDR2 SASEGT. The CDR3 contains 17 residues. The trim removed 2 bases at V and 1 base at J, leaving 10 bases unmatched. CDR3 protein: CASSESRTSASQETQYF. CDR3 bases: TGTGCCAGCAGTGAATCACGCACTAGCGCGAGCCAAGAGACCCAGTACTTC.

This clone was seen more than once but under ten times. CDR3 coding DNA: TGTGCCAGCAGATCTACTACAGGGAATCAGCCCCAGCATTTT. This encodes CASRSTTGNQPQHF. The chain links TRBV28 to TRBJ1-5; D might be TRBD1 (6 bases). The germline gives CDR1 MDHEN, CDR2 SYDVKM. V lost 6 bases, J lost 4 bases, and 13 bases lay in between. This CDR3 is 14 amino acids long.

Here the CDR3 DNA reads TGTGCCAGCAGAATCCAGAGACAGGGCAATCAGCCCCAGCATTTT. It translates to CASRIQRQGNQPQHF. This chain links TRBV28 with TRBJ1-5; D perhaps matches TRBD1 (6 bases). CDR3 size: 15 residues. The germline V gene encodes CDR1 MDHEN and CDR2 SYDVKM. The V end lost 6 bases, the J end lost 2 bases, and 14 bases lay between the germline ends.

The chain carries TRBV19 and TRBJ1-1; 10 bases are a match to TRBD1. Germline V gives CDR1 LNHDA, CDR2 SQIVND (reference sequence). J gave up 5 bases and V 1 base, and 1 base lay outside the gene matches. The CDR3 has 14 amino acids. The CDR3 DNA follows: TGTGCCAGTAGTATAGGACAGGGGGCTACTGAAGCTTTCTTT. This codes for CASSIGQGATEAFF.

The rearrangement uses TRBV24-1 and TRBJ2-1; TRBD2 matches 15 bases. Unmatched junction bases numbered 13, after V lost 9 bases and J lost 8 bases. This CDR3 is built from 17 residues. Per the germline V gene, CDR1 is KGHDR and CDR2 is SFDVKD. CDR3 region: CATQSRIGLAGGDEQFF. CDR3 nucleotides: TGTGCCACCCAATCTCGTATAGGACTAGCGGGAGGGGATGAGCAGTTCTTC.